This TCR beta chain is drawn from a study of beta chain features in type 1 diabetes. Expressed TCRB transcripts got sequenced, as all isolated RNA was reverse transcribed. Clones were read by immunoSEQ multiplex PCR, and TCRdb kept only the in-frame ones, dropping some. The sample lists 400,000 to 450,000 clones; around 13% were seen once. One heparinised blood draw averaging around 0.12 L was given by each donor. Sorting that relied on CD45RO/CCR7/CD25/CD127/CD95/CD27 yielded CD4+ naive, central memory, regulatory and stem cell-like memory cells. CDR3 length: 15 residues. Germline V gene sequence: CDR1 SGDLS, CDR2 YYNGEE. V was clipped by 4 bases and J by 0 bases, with 11 bases between them.

The rearrangement joins TRBV9 to TRBJ1-3; D is unresolved. The clonotype originates from a man aged 25 to 40 in good health. What was sequenced was naive CD4+ T cells from blood. The CDR3 DNA sequence: TGTGCCAGCAGCCCCAGACTTTCCTCTGGAAACACCATATATTTT. It encodes CASSPRLSSGNTIYF.